Each of the 17 T cell receptor beta chains below was sequenced from the same sample in a study of blood T cell repertoires in COVID-19. Measured with immunoSEQ multiplex PCR; TCRdb has only the in-frame clones, and not every one. The sample lists fewer than 65,000 clones; approximately 86% were seen once. The sequenced sample consisted of peripheral blood. Receptors originate from a man aged 60 to 69 with acute or convalescent COVID-19.

This rearrangement joins TRBV3-1 (or the pseudogene TRBV3-2) to TRBJ2-1; D is unclear. Germline V lookup: CDR1 LGHDT, CDR2 YNNKEL (reference sequence). V was pared by 0 bases and J by 7 bases, with 7 bases between. This CDR3 contains 13 residues. CDR3 amino acids: CASSQDRLNEQFF. Written as DNA, the CDR3 is TGTGCCAGCAGCCAAGATCGACTTAATGAGCAGTTCTTC.

A single count supports this clone. This chain uses TRBV11-3 with TRBJ2-2; weak D call: TRBD2 (6 bases). Trimming cost V 0 bases and J 4 bases, with 15 bases left between them. CDR1 is SGHNT and CDR2 is YENEEA in the germline V gene. CDR3 size: 17 residues. Here the CDR3 DNA reads TGTGCCAGCAGCTTAGATTATCGTGCGGGGCTCACCGGGGAGCTGTTTTTT. This gives the protein CASSLDYRAGLTGELFF.

The CDR3 is CASRAGEREKLFF. The DNA for the CDR3 is TGTGCCAGTAGGGCAGGGGAACGAGAAAAACTGTTTTTT. The genes are TRBV19 and TRBJ1-4, with a possible D match to TRBD1 (6 bases). V gave up 6 bases and J gave up 8 bases, with 13 bases separating them. In germline, CDR1 is LNHDA, CDR2 SQIVND (reference sequence). The CDR3 has 13 residues.

For the CDR3, the DNA is TGTGCCAGCAGCCAAGTAAGTTCGGGTAGCGACCGACACAATGAGCAGTTCTTC. It codes for CASSQVSSGSDRHNEQFF. The rearrangement joins TRBV4-2 to TRBJ2-1; D is possibly TRBD2 (5 bases). Trimming cost V 1 base and J 5 bases, with 21 bases left between them. This CDR3 has 18 residues. CDR1 LGHNA and CDR2 YNFKEQ come from the germline V gene.

V usage is TRBV5-8 and J usage is TRBJ2-1, with 7 bases lining up with TRBD1. This CDR3 contains 16 residues. The germline CDR1 and CDR2 sequences are SGHTS and YDEGEE. After removal of 4 bases from V and 1 base from J, the junction contained 8 bases not matched to a gene. The DNA for the CDR3 is TGTGCCAGCAGCCTGGAAGCAGGGGGTTCCTACAATGAGCAGTTCTTC. Amino acid sequence: CASSLEAGGSYNEQFF. Full variable domain (missing parts from reference TRBV5-8 and TRBJ2-1): EAGVTQSPTHLIKTRGQQATLRCSPISGHTSVYWYQQALGLGLQFLLWYDEGEERNRGNFPPRFSGRQFPNYSSELNVNALELEDSALYLCASSLEAGGSYNEQFFGPGTRLTVL.

V usage is TRBV9 and J usage is TRBJ2-1, with D possibly being TRBD2 (5 bases). V was clipped by 4 bases and J by 8 bases, with 13 bases between them. The CDR3 totals 13 residues. Germline V lookup: CDR1 SGDLS, CDR2 YYNGEE. For the CDR3, the DNA is TGTGCCAGCAGCCCAGGCGGTAGCGATGAGCAGTTCTTC. Amino acid sequence: CASSPGGSDEQFF.

In this sample, this clone turned up a few times. The CDR3 nucleotides read TGTGCCAGCAGTCGAGGATCGGGGGGCGAGGCTGGCTACACCTTC. Translated, it gives CASSRGSGGEAGYTF. This chain joins TRBV6-5 and TRBJ1-2; D possibly corresponds to TRBD1 (6 bases). The CDR3 extends over 15 amino acids. Trimming left V 5 bases short and J 7 bases short, with 20 bases between. The V gene's germline CDR1 is MNHEY and CDR2 SVGAGI.

V usage is TRBV5-6 and J usage is TRBJ2-2; no definite D call. With 6 bases removed from V and 2 bases from J, the gap between germline ends came to 14 bases. This CDR3 is built from 15 residues. Germline CDR1 and CDR2: SGHDT and YYEEEE. CDR3 sequence: CASTVGLINTGELFF. Written as DNA, the CDR3 is TGTGCCAGCACAGTTGGCCTTATCAACACCGGGGAGCTGTTTTTT.

The rearrangement joins TRBV3-1 (or the pseudogene TRBV3-2) to TRBJ2-7, with D possibly matching TRBD2 (6 bases). There are 13 residues in the CDR3. Germline CDR1 is LGHDT and CDR2 is YNNKEL (reference sequence). The V gene lost 1 base and the J gene lost 6 bases, with 10 bases spanning the gap. The CDR3 bases are TGTGCCAGCAGCCAAGCGGCGGGGCTCGAGCAGTACTTC. It translates to CASSQAAGLEQYF.

The chain uses TRBV5-4 and TRBJ1-4; 7 bases agree with TRBD1. Germline V lookup: CDR1 SGHNT, CDR2 YYREEE (reference sequence). CDR3 length: 15 amino acids. V lost 0 bases and J lost 2; bases outside the gene matches: 1. Here the CDR3 reads CASSLGGQTNEKLFF. The DNA for the CDR3 is TGTGCCAGCAGCTTGGGGGGACAGACTAATGAAAAACTGTTTTTT. Based on the CDR3 plus reference TRBV5-4 and TRBJ1-4, the full variable domain is ETGVTQSPTHLIKTRGQQVTLRCSSQSGHNTVSWYQQALGQGPQFIFQYYREEENGRGNFPPRFSGLQFPNYSSELNVNALELDDSALYLCASSLGGQTNEKLFFGSGTQLSVL.

The chain is built from TRBV2 and TRBJ2-5, with 13 bases aligning to TRBD2. Germline CDR1 and CDR2: SNHLY and FYNNEI. With V trimmed by 5 bases and J by 4 bases, 7 bases remained unmatched. The CDR3 consists of 16 residues. The CDR3 here is CASSYRGLAGVETQYF. Here the CDR3 DNA reads TGTGCCAGCAGTTATCGCGGACTAGCGGGGGTAGAGACCCAGTACTTC.

The rearrangement uses TRBV4-3 and TRBJ1-6; TRBD1 aligns across 8 bases. This CDR3 comprises 15 residues. V was clipped by 0 bases and J by 10 bases; unmatched bases: 5. CDR1 LGHNA and CDR2 YSLEER come from the germline V gene. Here the CDR3 DNA reads TGCGCCAGCAGCCAAGAGGACAGGGCGGGCTCACCCCTCCACTTT. Its translation: CASSQEDRAGSPLHF.

The chain joins TRBV7-2 to TRBJ1-4; possibly TRBD1 for D (5 bases). CDR3 length: 15 amino acids. From germline, CDR1 is SGHTA and CDR2 FQGNSA. V lost 2 bases and J lost 3, with 10 bases in between. CDR3 in DNA: TGTGCCAGCAGCTTATCCAGGGATGCTAATGAAAAACTGTTTTTT. Translating it yields CASSLSRDANEKLFF.

V usage is TRBV4-3 and J usage is TRBJ2-2, with a possible D match to TRBD2 (5 bases). Germline V gene sequence: CDR1 LGHNA, CDR2 YSLEER. The CDR3 consists of 19 residues. V lost 3 bases to trimming and J lost 1 base, with 21 bases between them. In DNA, the CDR3 is TGCGCCAGCAGCCAGGGCGGAGGCCGATTTTTAAGGAACACCGGGGAGCTGTTTTTT. Its translation: CASSQGGGRFLRNTGELFF.

The CDR3 is CASSLNNRVIETQYF. In DNA form, the CDR3 reads TGCGCCAGCAGCTTAAACAACAGGGTGATAGAGACCCAGTACTTC. The rearrangement joins TRBV5-1 to TRBJ2-5; D is possibly TRBD1 (6 bases). Trimming removed 2 bases at V and 4 bases at J, with 15 bases between. CDR1 SGHRS and CDR2 YFSETQ come from the germline V gene. The CDR3 has 15 amino acids.

A single count supports this clone. The V and J genes are TRBV29-1 and TRBJ1-3; D unresolved. Trimming took off 4 bases at V and 0 bases at J, with 10 bases between the two ends. This CDR3 region has 14 residues. Germline V lookup: CDR1 SQVTM, CDR2 ANQGSEA. CDR3 loop: CSVAILSSGNTIYF. DNA of the CDR3: TGCAGCGTTGCCATCCTCAGCTCTGGAAACACCATATATTTT.

The chain joins TRBV4-2 to TRBJ2-5, with no clear D. CDR3 length: 15 residues. The V gene's germline CDR1 is LGHNA and CDR2 YNFKEQ. V was clipped by 0 bases and J by 2 bases, with 10 bases between them. The CDR3 bases are TGTGCCAGCAGCCAAGATTCGCTAGTTCAAGAGACCCAGTACTTC. It translates to CASSQDSLVQETQYF.